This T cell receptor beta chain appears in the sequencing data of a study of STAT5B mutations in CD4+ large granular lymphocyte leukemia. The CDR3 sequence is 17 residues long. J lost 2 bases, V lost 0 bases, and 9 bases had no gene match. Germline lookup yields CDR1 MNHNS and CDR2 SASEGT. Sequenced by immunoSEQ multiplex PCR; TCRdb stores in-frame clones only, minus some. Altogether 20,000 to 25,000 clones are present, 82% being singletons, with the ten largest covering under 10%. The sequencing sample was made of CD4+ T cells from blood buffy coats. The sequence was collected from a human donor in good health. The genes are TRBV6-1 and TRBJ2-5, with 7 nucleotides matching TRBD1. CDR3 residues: CASSEAGRGLGQETQYF. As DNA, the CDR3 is TGTGCCAGCAGTGAAGCGGGTAGGGGGCTAGGACAAGAGACCCAGTACTTC.